This paragraph reports one T cell receptor delta chain. Its target is not known. This specimen comes from a study of Vδ1+ human thymocytes. Study-level points and caveats: Thymic TRG and TRD repertoires appeared highly polyclonal, with Gaussian CDR3 length distributions. Many TRG clonotypes were shared between donors; TRD repertoires were essentially private. Despite high sort purity, about 20% of thymic T cell receptor delta sequences were Vdelta2.

This CDR3 has 22 residues. The V end lost 0 bases, the J end lost 1 base, and 30 bases lay between the germline ends. Germline loops: CDR1 TSWWSYY, CDR2 QGS. The sorted cells were CD3+ Vdelta1+ Vdelta2- thymocytes from alphabeta-depleted thymus. Between roughly 96% and 99.6% of sorted thymocytes were Vdelta1+. The template was reverse-transcribed extracted RNA. Multiplex PCR used pooled V-gene forward primers and a constant-region reverse primer to amplify CDR3s. TCRdb re-called the multiplex PCR reads via CATT. The sample includes 70,000 to 90,000 delta-chain clones, approximately 34% of them seen just once.

The rearrangement uses TRDV1 and TRDJ1; D not resolved. This clonotype was sampled from a boy in the first two years of life who had congenital heart surgery. Sample: Vdelta1+ gamma-delta thymocytes from the thymus. Noted subset: FACS-sorted CD3+ TCRalphabeta- TCRVdelta1+ TCRVdelta2- thymocytes. The CDR3 loop is CALGELVPLDWYDATITDKLIF. In nucleotides, the CDR3 is TGTGCTCTTGGGGAACTAGTGCCCTTGGATTGGTATGACGCAACAATCACCGATAAACTCATCTTT.